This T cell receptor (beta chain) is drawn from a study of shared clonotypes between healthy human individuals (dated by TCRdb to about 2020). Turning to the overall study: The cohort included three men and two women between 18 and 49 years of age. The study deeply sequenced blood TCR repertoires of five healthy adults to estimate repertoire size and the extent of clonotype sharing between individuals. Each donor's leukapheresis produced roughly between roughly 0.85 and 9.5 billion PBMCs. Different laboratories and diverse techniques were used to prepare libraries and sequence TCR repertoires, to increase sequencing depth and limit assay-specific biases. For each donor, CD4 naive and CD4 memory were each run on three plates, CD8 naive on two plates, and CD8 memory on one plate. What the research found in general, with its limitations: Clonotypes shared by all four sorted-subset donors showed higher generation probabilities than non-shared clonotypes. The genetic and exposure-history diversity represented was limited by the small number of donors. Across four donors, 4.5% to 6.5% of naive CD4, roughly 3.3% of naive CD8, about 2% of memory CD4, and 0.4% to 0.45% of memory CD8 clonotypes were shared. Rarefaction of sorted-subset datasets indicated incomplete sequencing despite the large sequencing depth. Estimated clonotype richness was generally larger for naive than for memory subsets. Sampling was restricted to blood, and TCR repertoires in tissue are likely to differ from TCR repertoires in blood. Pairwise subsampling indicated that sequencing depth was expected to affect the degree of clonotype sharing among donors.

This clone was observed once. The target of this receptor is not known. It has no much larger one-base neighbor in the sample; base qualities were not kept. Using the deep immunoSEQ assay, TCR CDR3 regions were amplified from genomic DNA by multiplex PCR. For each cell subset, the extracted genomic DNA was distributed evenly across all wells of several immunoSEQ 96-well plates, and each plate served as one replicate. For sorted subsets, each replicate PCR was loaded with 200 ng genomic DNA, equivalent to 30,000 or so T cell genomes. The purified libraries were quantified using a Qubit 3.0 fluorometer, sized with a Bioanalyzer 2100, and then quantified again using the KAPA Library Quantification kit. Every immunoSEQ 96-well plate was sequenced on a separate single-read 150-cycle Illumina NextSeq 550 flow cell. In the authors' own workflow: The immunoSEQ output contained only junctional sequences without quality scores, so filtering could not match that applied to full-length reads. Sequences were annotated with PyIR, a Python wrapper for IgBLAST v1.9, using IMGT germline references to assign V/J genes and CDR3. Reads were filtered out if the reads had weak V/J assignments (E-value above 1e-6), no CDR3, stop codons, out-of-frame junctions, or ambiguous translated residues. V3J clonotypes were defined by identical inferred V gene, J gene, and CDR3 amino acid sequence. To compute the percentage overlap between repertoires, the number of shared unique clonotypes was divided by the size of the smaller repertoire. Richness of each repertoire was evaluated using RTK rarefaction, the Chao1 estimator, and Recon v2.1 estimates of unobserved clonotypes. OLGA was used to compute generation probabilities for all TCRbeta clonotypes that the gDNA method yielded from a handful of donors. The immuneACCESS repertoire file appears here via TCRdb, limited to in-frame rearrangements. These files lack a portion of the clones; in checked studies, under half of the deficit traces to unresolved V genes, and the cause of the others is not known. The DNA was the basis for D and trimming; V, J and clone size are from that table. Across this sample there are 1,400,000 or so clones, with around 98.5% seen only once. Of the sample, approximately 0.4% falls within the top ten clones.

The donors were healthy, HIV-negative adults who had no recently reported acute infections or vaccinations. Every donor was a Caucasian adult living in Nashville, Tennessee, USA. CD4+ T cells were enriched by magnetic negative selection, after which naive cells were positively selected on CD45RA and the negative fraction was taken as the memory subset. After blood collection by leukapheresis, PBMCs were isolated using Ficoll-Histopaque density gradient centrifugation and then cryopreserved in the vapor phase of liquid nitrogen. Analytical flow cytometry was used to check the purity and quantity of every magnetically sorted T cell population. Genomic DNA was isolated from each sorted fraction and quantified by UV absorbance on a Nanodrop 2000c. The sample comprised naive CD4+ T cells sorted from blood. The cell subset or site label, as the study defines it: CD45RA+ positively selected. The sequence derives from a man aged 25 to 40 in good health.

The CDR3 sequence is CAWTRTSVSGETQYF. The nucleotides are TGTGCCTGGACCAGAACGTCGGTCAGCGGAGAGACCCAGTACTTC. The V gene is TRBV30 and the J gene is TRBJ2-5, with a weak D call of TRBD2 (5 bases match). The CDR3 covers 15 residues, taking in both the cysteine and the phenylalanine. Of all the DNA, just the CDR3 is kept, 45 bases in frame from base 1. In the germline V gene (reference sequence), CDR1 corresponds to GTSNPN and CDR2 to SVGIG. V and J lose 4 bases and 4 bases, and a span of 19 bases separates them. When the CDR3 is completed using the reference TRBV30 and TRBJ2-5 genes on either side, the full variable domain is SQTIHQWPATLVQPVGSPLSLECTVEGTSNPNLYWYRQAAGRGLQLLFYSVGIGQISSEVPQNLSASRPQDRQFILSSKKLLLSDSGFYLCAWTRTSVSGETQYFGPGTRLLVL.